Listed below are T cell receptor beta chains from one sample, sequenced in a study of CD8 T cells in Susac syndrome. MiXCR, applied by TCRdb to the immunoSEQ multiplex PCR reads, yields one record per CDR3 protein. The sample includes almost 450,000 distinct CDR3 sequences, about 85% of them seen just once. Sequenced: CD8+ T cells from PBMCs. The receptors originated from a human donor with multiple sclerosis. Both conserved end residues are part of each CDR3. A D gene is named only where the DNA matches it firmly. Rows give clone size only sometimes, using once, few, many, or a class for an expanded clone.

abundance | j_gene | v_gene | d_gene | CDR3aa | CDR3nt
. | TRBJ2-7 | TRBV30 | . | CAWRRQALYYEQYF | TGTGCCTGGAGGAGACAGGCCCTCTACTACGAGCAGTACTTC
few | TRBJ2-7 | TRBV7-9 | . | CASSLHYEQYF | TGTGCCAGCAGCTTGCACTACGAGCAGTACTTC
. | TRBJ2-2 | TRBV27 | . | CASREMSRELFF | TGTGCCAGCAGAGAGATGAGCCGGGAGCTGTTTTTT
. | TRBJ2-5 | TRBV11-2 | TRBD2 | CASSLDTLAGGRAETQYF | TGTGCCAGCAGCTTAGATACCCTAGCGGGAGGGAGGGCGGAGACCCAGTACTTC
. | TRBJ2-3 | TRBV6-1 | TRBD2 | CASSEWRERSTDTQYF | TGTGCCAGCAGTGAATGGCGGGAGAGAAGCACAGATACGCAGTATTTT
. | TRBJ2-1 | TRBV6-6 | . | CASSYPDSHSYNEQFF | TGTGCCAGCAGTTACCCCGACAGCCACTCCTACAATGAGCAGTTCTTC
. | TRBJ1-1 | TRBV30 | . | CAWSADLNTEAFF | TGTGCCTGGAGTGCCGATTTGAACACTGAAGCTTTCTTT
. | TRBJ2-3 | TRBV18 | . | CASSTTSSKGPGADTQYF | TGTGCCAGCTCAACTACCTCATCTAAGGGGCCCGGAGCAGATACGCAGTATTTT
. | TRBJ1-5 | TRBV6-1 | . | CASSLRGDNQPQHF | TGTGCCAGCAGCCTCCGGGGGGACAATCAGCCCCAGCATTTT
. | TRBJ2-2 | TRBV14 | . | CASSPRSGLQRAFGELFF | TGTGCCAGCAGCCCCCGGTCGGGGCTCCAGAGAGCATTCGGGGAGCTGTTTTTT
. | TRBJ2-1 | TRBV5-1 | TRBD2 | CASSPPRAGGPGEQFF | TGCGCCAGCAGCCCCCCGAGAGCGGGAGGGCCAGGGGAGCAGTTCTTC